This T cell receptor (beta chain) is drawn from a study of blood T cell repertoires in COVID-19. Germline-derived CDR1 and CDR2 are SGDLS and YYNGEE. The ends lost 3 bases at V and 6 bases at J; junction bases unmatched: 0. The CDR3 loop spans 14 amino acids. Sequenced by immunoSEQ multiplex PCR; TCRdb stores in-frame clones only, minus some. Altogether 140,000 to 150,000 clones are present, around 85% being singletons, with the ten largest covering about 3.1%. The chain recombines TRBV9 with TRBJ1-6; TRBD1 matches at 10 bases. The clonotype was recovered from a woman aged 40 to 49 with active or convalescent COVID-19. The sequencing input was peripheral blood. CDR3 DNA sequence: TGTGCCAGCAGCGGGGACAGGGGTAATTCACCCCTCCACTTT. Its translation: CASSGDRGNSPLHF.